Below, one TCR beta chain is given with its context. TCRdb redid the calling of the PCR reads with MiXCR, one entry per CDR3 protein. The sample records under 15,000 distinct CDR3 sequences, around half being singletons. The data derive from a study of CD4 and CD8 cells across lung adenocarcinoma regions. The germline V gene encodes CDR1 MNHNS and CDR2 SASEGT. The CDR3 is 13 amino acids. Localized lung adenocarcinoma, a non-small cell lung cancer, affected the donors. The TCR originated in a female donor with lung adenocarcinoma. The CD4 and CD8 labels of this study may be unreliable. The sequenced sample consisted of CD8+ T cells from the center of a lung tumor. This chain joins TRBV6-1 and TRBJ2-5; D might be TRBD2 (7 bases). The J call is in doubt because the DNA end fits TRBJ2-7 better. In DNA, the CDR3 is TGTGCCAGCATGGGGGGGGGGGCTTACGAGCAGTACTTC. Translated, it gives CASMGGGAYEQYF.